This T cell receptor (beta chain) appears in the sequencing data of a study of blood T cell repertoires in COVID-19. The germline gives CDR1 SGHKS, CDR2 YYEKEE (reference sequence). Trimming shortened V by 5 bases and J by 0 bases, and 15 bases separated the two germline ends. CDR3 size: 16 residues. Sequenced by immunoSEQ multiplex PCR; TCRdb stores in-frame clones only, minus some. The sample lists about 340,000 clones, about 90% occurring once. Material for sequencing was peripheral blood. This sequence was found in a woman aged 45-65 years with COVID-19, enrolled during active disease. The rearrangement uses TRBV5-5 and TRBJ1-3; D is uncertain. The CDR3 reads CASRPFQAPSGNTIYF. CDR3 DNA sequence: TGTGCCAGCAGACCTTTTCAGGCACCCTCTGGAAACACCATATATTTT.